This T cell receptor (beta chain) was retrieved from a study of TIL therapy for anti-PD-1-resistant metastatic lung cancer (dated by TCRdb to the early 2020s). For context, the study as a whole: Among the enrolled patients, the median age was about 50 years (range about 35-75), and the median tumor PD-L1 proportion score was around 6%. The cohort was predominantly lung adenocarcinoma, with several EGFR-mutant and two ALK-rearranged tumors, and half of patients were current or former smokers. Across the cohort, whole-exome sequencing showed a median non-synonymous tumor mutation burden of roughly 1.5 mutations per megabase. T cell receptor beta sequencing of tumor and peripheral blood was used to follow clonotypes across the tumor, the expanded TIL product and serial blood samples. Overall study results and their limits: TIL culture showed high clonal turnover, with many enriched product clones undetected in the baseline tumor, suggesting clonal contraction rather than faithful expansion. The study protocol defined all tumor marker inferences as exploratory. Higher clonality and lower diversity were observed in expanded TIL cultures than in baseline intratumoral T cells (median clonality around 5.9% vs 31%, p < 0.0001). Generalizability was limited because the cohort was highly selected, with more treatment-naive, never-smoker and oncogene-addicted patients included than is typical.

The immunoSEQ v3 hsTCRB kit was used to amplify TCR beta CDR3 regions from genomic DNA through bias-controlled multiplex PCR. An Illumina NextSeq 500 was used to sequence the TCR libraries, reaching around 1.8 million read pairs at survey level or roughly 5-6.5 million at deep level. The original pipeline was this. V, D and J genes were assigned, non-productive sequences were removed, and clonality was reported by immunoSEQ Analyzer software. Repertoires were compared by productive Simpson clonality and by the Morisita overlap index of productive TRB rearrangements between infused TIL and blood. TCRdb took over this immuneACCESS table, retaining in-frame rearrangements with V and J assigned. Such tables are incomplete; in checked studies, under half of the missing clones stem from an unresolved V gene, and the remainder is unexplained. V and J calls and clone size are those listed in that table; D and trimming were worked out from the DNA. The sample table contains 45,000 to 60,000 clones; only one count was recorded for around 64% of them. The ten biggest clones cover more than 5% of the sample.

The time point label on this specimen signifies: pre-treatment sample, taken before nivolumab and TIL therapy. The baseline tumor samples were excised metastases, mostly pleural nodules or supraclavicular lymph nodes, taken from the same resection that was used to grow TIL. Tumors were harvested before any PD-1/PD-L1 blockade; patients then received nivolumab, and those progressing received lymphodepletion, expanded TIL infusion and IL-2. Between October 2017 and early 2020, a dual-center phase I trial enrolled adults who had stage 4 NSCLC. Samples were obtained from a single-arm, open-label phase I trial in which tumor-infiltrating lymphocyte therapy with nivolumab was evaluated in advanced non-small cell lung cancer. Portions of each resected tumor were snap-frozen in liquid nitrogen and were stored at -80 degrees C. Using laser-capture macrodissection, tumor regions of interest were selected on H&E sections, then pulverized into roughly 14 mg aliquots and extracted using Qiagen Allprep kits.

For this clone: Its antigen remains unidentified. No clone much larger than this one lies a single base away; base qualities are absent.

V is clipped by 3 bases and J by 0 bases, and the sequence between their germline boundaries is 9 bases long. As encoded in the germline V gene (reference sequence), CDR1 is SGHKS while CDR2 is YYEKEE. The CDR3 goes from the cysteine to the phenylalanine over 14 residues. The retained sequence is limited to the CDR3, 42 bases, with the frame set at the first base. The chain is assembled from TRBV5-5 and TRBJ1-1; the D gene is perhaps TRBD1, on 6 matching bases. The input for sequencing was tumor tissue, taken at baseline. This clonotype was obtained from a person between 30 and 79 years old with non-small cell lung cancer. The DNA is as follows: TGTGCCAGCAGCTCGACAGGTATGAACACTGAAGCTTTCTTT. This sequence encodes CASSSTGMNTEAFF.